This TCR beta chain came from a study of CD8+ T cells in alopecia areata. General study findings and limits: Scalp specimens additionally yield sequences from normal skin's resident alphabeta T cells.

Alopecia areata patients provided lesional scalp punch biopsies and peripheral blood, both collected for the study. There are 18 residues in the CDR3. Germline V lookup: CDR1 SGHRS, CDR2 YFSETQ. The V end lost 0 bases, the J end lost 6 bases, and 22 bases lay between the germline ends. RNA was isolated and reverse transcribed to cDNA, the sequencing template. Sequencing used immunoSEQ multiplex PCR; TCRdb keeps in-frame clones, though not all of them. This sample has 170,000 or so clones, with roughly 60% found just once. In the case of this clone: Its specificity is unknown.

This sequence originates from a human donor with alopecia areata. The chain carries TRBV5-1 and TRBJ2-1, with TRBD2 as a possible D gene (6 bases). Material: CD4+ T cells sorted from blood, obtained at week 0. The CDR3 here is CASSLVWGRGKQVNEQFF. The CDR3 nucleotides read TGCGCCAGCAGCTTGGTCTGGGGTCGCGGGAAACAGGTCAATGAGCAGTTCTTC.